Described below is a single T cell receptor beta chain sequence and its context. Its antigen is not known. The sample is drawn from a study of cytomegalovirus exposure and HLA in healthy donors. Study outcomes and limitations: The study put under 200 TCR beta chains on its list as cytomegalovirus-associated.

The CDR3 consists of 13 residues. V was pared by 8 bases and J by 5 bases, with 8 bases of the junction left unmatched. Germline assignment: CDR1 MNHEY and CDR2 SVGAGI. In the PCR, 60 Vbeta and 13 Jbeta primers were used. The data were produced by immunoSEQ multiplex PCR, yet TCRdb's version contains in-frame clones alone and is incomplete. The sample holds fewer than 200,000 clones, about 79% seen once. Sequenced material: PBMCs. The rearrangement joins TRBV6-5 to TRBJ1-2, with 7 bases identical to TRBD1. This sequence originates from a man between 35 and 55 years old in good health and CMV-seropositive. DNA of the CDR3: TGTGCCAGCCTGACAGGGCATGGGTATGGCTACACCTTC. This encodes CASLTGHGYGYTF.